This record looks at one T cell receptor (beta chain) sequence and its context. It has no known antigen specificity. The junction departs from the called germline gene at one end, perhaps through a read error. In the germline V gene, CDR1 corresponds to SGHRS and CDR2 to YFSETQ. Reading from cysteine to phenylalanine, the CDR3 counts 14 amino acids. Of the read, only the CDR3 DNA is kept; its 42 bases are in frame from base 1. Libraries were prepared through PCR. The sequencing machine was a NextSeq 500. Bulk TCR libraries were prepared as previously described, using TCR primers listed in Table S5. Purification of total RNA was performed with the Qiagen AllPrep DNA/RNA kit. Before analysis, reads from multiple sequencing runs of one library were combined. As for how the authors treated the data: Reads were retained only if an exact TCR constant sequence was present, and the retained reads were trimmed to 150 nt and grouped according to their 12-nt molecular barcodes. Reads inside each barcode group were sub-clustered using a 15% Levenshtein threshold, and a quality-weighted consensus sequence was constructed for each RNA molecule. Non-functional sequences were filtered out, along with any lower-count sequence sitting one edit away from another sequence. On the basis of fitting two negative binomial distributions, barcode sub-clusters with fewer than 20% of the maximum read count were discarded. Using fastp trimming at Q25 and MiXCR clonotype assembly, TCRdb reanalyzed the public sequencing data and kept in-frame beta chains. Here each entry gathers all rows of one CDR3 protein and keeps the most common genes and DNA. The V and J calls shown here were made by TCRdb, not taken from the authors' results. In this sample the table shows hundreds of thousands of distinct CDR3 sequences, less than 30% of which occur a single time. The top ten clones comprise 0.78% of the sample.

Naive CD8 T cell libraries were made from roughly 21,000 to 960,000 sorted cells using 10%, 30% or 50% of purified RNA. Naive CD8 T cells, defined as CD8+CD4-CCR7+CD45RA+, were FACS-sorted into RLT Plus buffer on a BD FACSAria II. To test detection sensitivity, Jurkat RNA equivalent to nine to ten TCR copies was spiked into samples of roughly 18,000-1,000,000 naive CD8 T cells. Enrichment of CD8 T cells was done with RosetteSep CD8+ T Cell Enrichment Cocktail plus Ficoll-Paque, and ACK red cell lysis came afterward. These data originate in a study of molecular identifiers for immune sequencing clone quantification (dated by TCRdb to the late 2010s). Study-level background: In a replicate experiment, RNA from about 21,000 or 97,000 naive CD8 T cells was split into five aliquots, four of which were sequenced. This methods study benchmarked molecular-identifier clustering-based TCR repertoire sequencing (MIDCIRS) and TCR RNA copy counting, using CD8 T cells to do so. On the study overall, not on this receptor specifically: Identical TCR molecules sharing a barcode could cause highly expanded clone sizes to be underestimated. Modeling gave about 3 recovered TCR RNA copies per cell versus approximately 10 by digital PCR, implying about 30% capture efficiency. In CMV-specific effector cells, clones with more than 20 RNA copies contained over 97% of molecules, whereas in naive cells such clones contained under 1% of molecules. Even against a background of 850,000 to 1,000,000 naive CD8 T cells, spiked-in Jurkat TCR RNA amounting to a single cell's worth was reported to be detectable. When barcode sub-clustering was left out, chimeric consensus sequences inflated TCR diversity, with chimeras reaching as high as 47%. The naive libraries included spiked-in Jurkat TCR RNA (about ten copies' worth), and this Jurkat TCR RNA is not part of the donor repertoire.

The sample consisted of naive CD8+ T cells from blood, with Jurkat cell RNA spiked in. The meaning of the sample's cell subset or site label: FACS-sorted CD8+CD4-CCR7+CD45RA+ naive T cells. This receptor was identified in a human donor in good health. Some libraries in this study had Jurkat cell RNA spiked in. The sequence is built from TRBV5-1 and TRBJ1-4; there is no confident call for the D gene. The sequenced DNA: TGCGCCAGCAGCTTTTTAGGATTGAATGAAGAACTGTTTTTT. The encoded protein is CASSFLGLNEELFF.